This TCR beta chain was captured by sequencing in a study of T cell repertoires in cytomegalovirus infection. There are many counts of this clonotype. MiXCR, applied by TCRdb to the reads, yields one record per CDR3 protein. The table records about 330,000 distinct CDR3 sequences, around 9.5% of them present only once. The receptor comes from a human donor in good health (CMV status not recorded). Some clones in this sample may be carry-over from other donors' samples. The specimen sequenced was PBMCs.

CDR3 loop: CASSFSGQGPSPLHF. DNA for the CDR3: TGTGCCAGCAGCTTTTCGGGACAGGGTCCTTCACCCCTCCACTTT. The rearrangement joins TRBV7-2 to TRBJ1-6, with 9 bases aligning to TRBD1. Germline loops: CDR1 SGHTA, CDR2 FQGNSA. The CDR3 totals 15 residues. The V and J ends lost 3 bases and 9 bases, in that order; junction bases with no gene match: 6. Together with reference TRBV7-2 and TRBJ1-6, the CDR3 gives the full variable domain: GAGVSQSPSNKVTEKGKDVELRCDPISGHTALYWYRQSLGQGLEFLIYFQGNSAPDKSGLPSDRFSAERTGGSVSTLTIQRTQQEDSAVYLCASSFSGQGPSPLHFGNGTRLTVT.